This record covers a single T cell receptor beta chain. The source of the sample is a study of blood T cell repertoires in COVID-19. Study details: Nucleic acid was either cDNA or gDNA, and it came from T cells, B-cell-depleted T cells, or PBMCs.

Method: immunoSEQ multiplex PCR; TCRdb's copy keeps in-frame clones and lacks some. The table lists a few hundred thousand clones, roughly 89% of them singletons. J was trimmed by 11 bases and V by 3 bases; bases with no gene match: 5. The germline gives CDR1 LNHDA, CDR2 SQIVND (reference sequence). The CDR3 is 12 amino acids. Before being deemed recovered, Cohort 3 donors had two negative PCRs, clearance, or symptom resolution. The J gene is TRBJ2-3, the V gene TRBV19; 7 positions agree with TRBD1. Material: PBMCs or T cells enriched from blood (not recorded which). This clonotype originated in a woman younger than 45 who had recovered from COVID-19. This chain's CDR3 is CASSMVQGMQYF. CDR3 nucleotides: TGTGCCAGTAGTATGGTACAGGGGATGCAGTATTTT.